This T cell receptor (beta chain) stems from a study of blood T cell repertoires in COVID-19. Study context: Samples came from the United States, Italy and Spain, spanning acute and convalescent COVID-19. T cells, B-cell-depleted T cells, or PBMCs provided the cDNA or gDNA that served as material.

Per the original data handling: Reference gene primer amplification yielded estimated nucleated cell counts. Repertoires were generated with immunoSEQ multiplex PCR, while TCRdb's copy carries only in-frame clones and drops some. For V, J and clone size, that table is used; D and trimming come from the DNA. The sample contains around 310,000 clones, 88% of which appear only once. Germline loops: CDR1 SNHLY, CDR2 FYNNEI. Trimming at V came to 5 bases and at J to 6 bases, leaving 6 bases not matched to a gene. This CDR3 comprises 13 residues. Sequencing used PBMCs or T cells enriched from blood (not recorded which). The rearrangement links TRBV2 to TRBJ1-2; 7 bases fit TRBD1. The origin of this receptor is a man aged 30 to 45 who had recovered from COVID-19. The CDR3 coding sequence is TGTGCCAGCAGTAAAGGCAGGGGGGATGGCTACACCTTC. This sequence encodes CASSKGRGDGYTF.